The rows below give T cell receptor beta chains drawn from one sample of a study of blood T cell repertoires in COVID-19. Using immunoSEQ multiplex PCR, the repertoire was profiled, and TCRdb retains in-frame clones only, with some absent. The sample has 300,000 to 350,000 clones, around 90% seen once. The sample was peripheral blood. The origin of the receptors is a man in his late teens or twenties with active or convalescent COVID-19. Both conserved end residues are part of each CDR3. The D gene is left open where the match is weak. Expanded clones are given a class, and other clones once, few, many or no size at all.

V: TRBV24-1; J: TRBJ2-3; size: .; D: TRBD1; length: 14; DNA: TGTGCCACCAGTGACGACACAGGGGCAGATACGCAGTATTTT; CDR3: CATSDDTGADTQYF
V: TRBV6-5; J: TRBJ2-1; size: .; D: .; length: 15; DNA: TGTGCCAGCGTCTTCCGTCCAGGAAGCTACAATGAGCAGTTCTTC; CDR3: CASVFRPGSYNEQFF
V: TRBV9; J: TRBJ1-4; size: .; D: TRBD1; length: 15; DNA: TGTGCCAGCAGCGTAGGACTAGGACAGGGCGAAAAACTGTTTTTT; CDR3: CASSVGLGQGEKLFF
V: TRBV19; J: TRBJ1-2; size: .; D: TRBD1; length: 16; DNA: TGTGCCAGTAGTATAGCAAGAGGGACAGCTAACTATGGCTACACCTTC; CDR3: CASSIARGTANYGYTF
V: TRBV11-2; J: TRBJ2-3; size: .; D: .; length: 13; DNA: TGTGCCAGCTCCCAGACTACGGGTGATACGCAGTATTTT; CDR3: CASSQTTGDTQYF
V: TRBV27; J: TRBJ1-2; size: .; D: TRBD1; length: 13; DNA: TGTGCCAGCAGTTTGAGGACAGGGAATGGCTACACCTTC; CDR3: CASSLRTGNGYTF
V: TRBV27; J: TRBJ2-2; size: .; D: .; length: 14; DNA: TGTGCCAGCCACGGGAACCGTCTTCTCGGGGAGCTGTTTTTT; CDR3: CASHGNRLLGELFF
V: TRBV11-2; J: TRBJ1-5; size: .; D: TRBD1; length: 15; DNA: TGTGCCAGCAGCCTAAACAGGGGACGAGGTCAGCCCCAGCATTTT; CDR3: CASSLNRGRGQPQHF
V: TRBV6-2/TRBV6-3; J: TRBJ2-7; size: many; D: TRBD2; length: 14; DNA: TGTGCCAGCAGTTACGGGACTAGCGCCTACGAGCAGTACTTC; CDR3: CASSYGTSAYEQYF
V: TRBV7-2; J: TRBJ2-3; size: .; D: .; length: 14; DNA: TGTGCCAGCAGCCGGGACACTCACACAGATACGCAGTATTTT; CDR3: CASSRDTHTDTQYF
V: TRBV9; J: TRBJ1-3; size: .; D: .; length: 14; DNA: TGTGCCAGCAGCGGGCCTAGCTCTGGAAACACCATATATTTT; CDR3: CASSGPSSGNTIYF
V: TRBV5-1; J: TRBJ2-1; size: .; D: TRBD1; length: 15; DNA: TGCGCCAGCAGCTTGCGTGGACAGGTTTTGGATGAGCAGTTCTTC; CDR3: CASSLRGQVLDEQFF
V: TRBV5-1; J: TRBJ2-1; size: .; D: TRBD2; length: 15; DNA: TGCGCCAGCAGGAGGCTAGCGGGTACCTACAATGAGCAGTTCTTC; CDR3: CASRRLAGTYNEQFF
V: TRBV6-5; J: TRBJ2-7; size: .; D: TRBD2; length: 14; DNA: TGTGCCAGCAGAAAATTAGCGGGGGGCCACGAGCAGTACTTC; CDR3: CASRKLAGGHEQYF
V: TRBV5-1; J: TRBJ1-3; size: .; D: TRBD1; length: 17; DNA: TGCGCCAGCAGCATGAGGACAGGGAGATCCCCTGGAAACACCATATATTTT; CDR3: CASSMRTGRSPGNTIYF
V: TRBV5-4; J: TRBJ2-1; size: once; D: TRBD2; length: 16; DNA: TGTGCCAGCAGCCCCCGGGCTGTAACGAGCGGGGATGAGCAGTTCTTC; CDR3: CASSPRAVTSGDEQFF
V: TRBV3-1/TRBV3-2; J: TRBJ1-1; size: .; D: .; length: 14; DNA: TGTGCCAGCAGTTGCAAACATTTGAACACTGAAGCTTTCTTT; CDR3: CASSCKHLNTEAFF